This entry lists 15 T cell receptor beta chains sequenced from one sample in a study of cytomegalovirus exposure and HLA in healthy donors. Clones were read by immunoSEQ multiplex PCR, and TCRdb kept only the in-frame ones, dropping some. The sample records about 44,000 clones, under 95% being singletons. What was sequenced was PBMCs. These receptor sequences come from a woman between 18 and 29 years old in good health and CMV-seronegative.

In this sample, this clone turned up a few times. This sequence joins TRBV5-1 and TRBJ2-7; TRBD1 aligns across 7 bases. The CDR3 is 14 residues long. Germline CDR1 is SGHRS and CDR2 is YFSETQ. With 0 bases clipped from V and 0 bases from J, the junction kept 0 bases outside the gene matches. The CDR3 protein is CASSLGDSSYEQYF. The CDR3, as DNA: TGCGCCAGCAGCTTGGGGGACAGCTCCTACGAGCAGTACTTC.

The chain employs TRBV7-2 and TRBJ2-1, with 16 bases matching TRBD2. This CDR3 region has 17 residues. CDR1 and CDR2 from the germline V gene are SGHTA and FQGNSA. V was clipped by 5 bases and J by 7 bases; unmatched bases: 8. The chain's CDR3 is CASSPVGLAGGGNEQFF. The CDR3 nucleotides are TGTGCCAGCAGCCCAGTGGGACTAGCGGGAGGGGGGAATGAGCAGTTCTTC. Supplemented by reference TRBV7-2 and TRBJ2-1, the full variable domain reads GAGVSQSPSNKVTEKGKDVELRCDPISGHTALYWYRQSLGQGLEFLIYFQGNSAPDKSGLPSDRFSAERTGGSVSTLTIQRTQQEDSAVYLCASSPVGLAGGGNEQFFGPGTRLTVL.

V and J are TRBV27 and TRBJ1-2, with 9 bases that match TRBD1. The CDR3 has 15 amino acids. V shed 5 bases, J shed 11 bases, and the junction held 15 bases outside the gene matches. CDR1 is MNHEY, CDR2 SMNVEV, per germline (reference sequence). CDR3 in amino acids: CASSPLTRTGVGYTF. The CDR3 region has the DNA TGTGCCAGCAGTCCACTCACCCGGACAGGGGTGGGGTACACCTTC.

The genes are TRBV10-1 and TRBJ2-7; TRBD1 agrees at 9 bases. Germline CDR1 reads WNHNN; CDR2 reads SYGVQD (reference sequence). This CDR3 has 15 amino acids. The junction had 5 bases not matched to a gene; V was cut back by 2 bases and J by 3 bases. Written as DNA, the CDR3 is TGCGCCAGCAGTGAGCGGGGGACAGGGATCTACGAGCAGTACTTC. Encoded protein: CASSERGTGIYEQYF.

The chain recombines TRBV6-1 with TRBJ2-2; 13 positions match TRBD2. J was trimmed by 7 bases and V by 4 bases; bases with no gene match: 12. Germline values: CDR1 MNHNS, CDR2 SASEGT. The CDR3 runs 18 residues. CDR3 region: CASSGLAGGLGMGGELFF. The CDR3, as DNA: TGTGCCAGCAGTGGACTAGCGGGAGGCCTCGGTATGGGCGGGGAGCTGTTTTTT.

The chain recombines TRBV19 with TRBJ1-1; 8 nucleotides align to TRBD1. The V gene end was trimmed by 5 bases and the J gene end by 0 bases; junction bases not matched to a gene: 5. Germline V gene sequence: CDR1 LNHDA, CDR2 SQIVND (reference sequence). CDR3 length: 15 amino acids. CDR3 sequence reads: CASSLQGGLNTEAFF. The CDR3 DNA is TGTGCCAGTAGTTTACAGGGGGGACTGAACACTGAAGCTTTCTTT.

This clone was counted a single time. The chain is built from TRBV4-1 and TRBJ2-7, with TRBD2 identical over 14 bases. The CDR3 covers 17 residues. The germline V gene has CDR1 MGHRA and CDR2 YSYEKL. V lost 4 bases to trimming and J lost 2 bases; unmatched junction nucleotides: 7. The CDR3 protein is CASSLGTSGSKAYEQYF. DNA of the CDR3: TGCGCCAGCAGCCTGGGGACTAGCGGGAGTAAAGCCTACGAGCAGTACTTC.

The genes are TRBV7-9 and TRBJ1-1; D call uncertain. The CDR3 spans 12 residues. V shed 6 bases and J shed 3 bases, with 8 bases lying between them. The germline V gene encodes CDR1 SEHNR and CDR2 FQNEAQ (reference sequence). The DNA for the CDR3 is TGTGCCAGCAGACCCACAGACACTGAAGCTTTCTTT. It is translated as CASRPTDTEAFF.

V and J are TRBV6-5 and TRBJ1-2; D may be TRBD1 (5 bases). Germline V gene sequence: CDR1 MNHEY, CDR2 SVGAGI. V lost 2 bases, J lost 1 base, and 11 bases lay in between. This CDR3 has 15 residues. The CDR3 loop reads CASSYVAGGNYGYTF. In DNA, the CDR3 is TGTGCCAGCAGTTACGTCGCGGGGGGTAACTATGGCTACACCTTC.

The chain is built from TRBV9 and TRBJ1-6; no clear D. The germline CDR1 and CDR2 sequences are SGDLS and YYNGEE. CDR3 length: 14 residues. Trimming pared 2 bases from V and 7 bases from J, leaving 10 bases between. This chain's CDR3 is CASSVGLENSPLHF. Here the CDR3 DNA reads TGTGCCAGCAGCGTGGGTCTGGAGAATTCACCCCTCCACTTT. The full variable domain, in which reference TRBV9 and TRBJ1-6 provide the parts outside the CDR3, is DSGVTQTPKHLITATGQRVTLRCSPRSGDLSVYWYQQSLDQGLQFLIQYYNGEERAKGNILERFSAQQFPDLHSELNLSSLELGDSALYFCASSVGLENSPLHFGNGTRLTVT.

This sequence joins TRBV19 and TRBJ2-7; 9 positions agree with TRBD1. Germline values: CDR1 LNHDA, CDR2 SQIVND (reference sequence). The CDR3 is 11 amino acids. The V segment lost 9 bases and the J segment 6 bases; nucleotides outside the gene matches: 3. CDR3 residues: CASGQGSEQYF. The CDR3 region has the DNA TGTGCCAGCGGACAGGGGAGCGAGCAGTACTTC.

The CDR3 nucleotides are TGTGCCAGCAGTGAATGGGAGGGAGGGGGGACTGAAGCTTTCTTT. This encodes CASSEWEGGGTEAFF. The rearrangement uses TRBV25-1 and TRBJ1-1, with D possibly TRBD1 on 6 matching bases. The CDR3 extends over 15 amino acids. Germline V gene data show CDR1 as MGHDK and CDR2 as SYGVNS. V lost 1 base, J lost 5 bases, and 14 bases lay in between.

This clone showed up just once. This chain links TRBV5-7 with TRBJ1-2; TRBD1 matches at 7 bases. TRBV5-7 is assigned to the ORF class and has an uncertain function. Trimming at V came to 2 bases and at J to 2 bases, leaving 9 bases not matched to a gene. The CDR3 is made up of 16 amino acids. The CDR3 nucleotides read TGTGCCAGCAGCTTTTGTCAGGGGGTTGGCAACTATGGCTACACCTTC. It codes for CASSFCQGVGNYGYTF.

This chain connects TRBV11-2 to TRBJ2-1, with 8 bases that match TRBD1. Per the germline V gene, CDR1 is SGHAT and CDR2 is FQNNGV. Trimming cost V 5 bases and J 6 bases; bases outside gene matches: 9. The CDR3 has 15 residues. CDR3 residues: CASSQDRVAGNEQFF. In DNA form, the CDR3 reads TGTGCCAGCAGCCAGGACAGGGTGGCAGGCAATGAGCAGTTCTTC.

This chain uses TRBV2 with TRBJ2-1, with 12 bases that match TRBD2. Trimming cost V 4 bases and J 7 bases; bases outside gene matches: 8. Germline loops: CDR1 SNHLY, CDR2 FYNNEI. This CDR3 has 16 residues. This CDR3 is CASSVTSGGSRNEQFF. CDR3 sequence (DNA): TGTGCCAGCAGTGTTACTAGCGGGGGGTCCAGGAATGAGCAGTTCTTC.